Below are 10 T cell receptor beta chains sequenced from a single sample in a study of T cells in Graves' hyperthyroidism and ophthalmopathy. Amplified TCR beta CDR3 regions came from RNA transcripts. The HTBI set primed first-round TCR CDR3 RT-PCR. One entry per CDR3 protein results from TCRdb running MiXCR on the multiplex PCR reads. The sample records hundreds of thousands of distinct CDR3 sequences, over 15% being singletons. Sequenced: blood. These receptors were collected from a woman aged 18 to 35 with Graves' hyperthyroidism.

The chain is built from TRBV24-1 and TRBJ2-7; 10 nucleotides line up with TRBD1. This CDR3 contains 15 residues. V lost 3 bases, J lost 3 bases, and 4 bases stayed unmatched. Germline loops: CDR1 KGHDR, CDR2 SFDVKD. This CDR3 is CATSDTGTGVYEQYF. CDR3 DNA: TGTGCCACCAGTGATACCGGGACAGGGGTCTACGAGCAGTACTTC.

Many counts were recorded for this clonotype. The gene calls are TRBV2 and TRBJ1-5; weak D call: TRBD1 (6 bases). V gave up 6 bases and J gave up 5 bases, with 23 bases separating them. The CDR3 extends over 17 amino acids. Germline CDR1 reads SNHLY; CDR2 reads FYNNEI. CDR3 loop: CASRLYWGRAQDQPQHF. CDR3 sequence (DNA): TGTGCCAGCAGGCTCTACTGGGGGCGGGCACAAGATCAGCCCCAGCATTTT.

This clonotype has at least ten counts. The J gene is TRBJ2-7, the V gene TRBV6-1; 10 bases line up with TRBD1. CDR1 MNHNS and CDR2 SASEGT come from the germline V gene. Trimming took 4 bases from V and 6 from J; bases not matched to a gene: 9. The CDR3 sequence is 15 residues long. The CDR3 region has the DNA TGTGCCAGCAGTGTCGGGACAGGGGCCCGGAGCGAGCAGTACTTC. Translated: CASSVGTGARSEQYF.

The chain joins TRBV4-1 to TRBJ2-7, with 9 positions matching TRBD2. The junction had 5 bases not matched to a gene; V was cut back by 0 bases and J by 2 bases. This CDR3 region has 16 residues. The germline gives CDR1 MGHRA, CDR2 YSYEKL. The CDR3 is CASSQDQASGTYEQYF. CDR3 in DNA: TGCGCCAGCAGCCAAGATCAGGCTAGCGGGACCTACGAGCAGTACTTC.

This clonotype showed up many times. This chain's CDR3 is CASSANRSPGELFF. The CDR3 nucleotides read TGTGCCAGCAGCGCGAACAGGTCCCCCGGGGAGCTGTTTTTT. V is TRBV7-9 and J is TRBJ2-2; TRBD1 is a possible D gene (5 bases). The CDR3 has 14 residues. Germline V CDR1 and CDR2: SEHNR, FQNEAQ (reference sequence). Trimming removed 5 bases at V and 6 bases at J, with 13 bases between.

This clonotype has a count of ten or more. V is TRBV20-1 and J is TRBJ2-2; D not resolved. The CDR3 covers 12 residues. The ends were cut back, 2 bases at V and 1 base at J, with 2 bases in the middle. Germline V gene lookup returns CDR1 DFQATT and CDR2 SNEGSKA (reference sequence). Written as DNA, the CDR3 is TGCAGTGCTAGACAGAACACCGGGGAGCTGTTTTTT. Protein sequence: CSARQNTGELFF.

This clonotype was detected a few times. The V gene is TRBV5-1, the J gene TRBJ2-7; D unclear. The CDR3 covers 14 residues. The V end was cut by 0 bases, the J end by 1 base, with 8 bases between. The germline V gene has CDR1 SGHRS and CDR2 YFSETQ. In DNA form, the CDR3 reads TGCGCCAGCAGCTTGGGACTGCAATCCTACGAGCAGTACTTC. Encoded protein: CASSLGLQSYEQYF. The variable domain in full, completed from reference TRBV5-1 and TRBJ2-7, reads KAGVTQTPRYLIKTRGQQVTLSCSPISGHRSVSWYQQTPGQGLQFLFEYFSETQRNKGNFPGRFSGRQFSNSRSEMNVSTLELGDSALYLCASSLGLQSYEQYFGPGTRLTVT.

Comment on this clonotype: A junction end diverges from the germline sequence, so it may reflect a read error. The chain has TRBV27 and TRBJ2-2; possibly TRBD2 for D (5 bases). Germline assignment: CDR1 MNHEY and CDR2 SMNVEV (reference sequence). This CDR3 spans 13 amino acids. CDR3 residues: CVSSLSGTGELFF. Written as DNA, the CDR3 is TGTGTCAGCAGTTTATCGGGAACCGGGGAGCTGTTTTTT.

The chain is built from TRBV10-1 and TRBJ1-5, with a weak D call TRBD1 (5 bases). This CDR3 comprises 11 residues. Trimming left V 10 bases short and J 6 bases short, with 10 bases between. Germline assignment: CDR1 WNHNN and CDR2 SYGVQD (reference sequence). CDR3 sequence: CAIQGGQPQHF. In DNA form, the CDR3 reads TGCGCCATCCAGGGTGGTCAGCCCCAGCATTTT.

This clonotype has a count of ten or more. This sequence joins TRBV2 and TRBJ2-5, with unresolved D. There are 13 residues in the CDR3. V was cut by 10 bases and J by 7 bases, with 19 bases left in between. CDR1 SNHLY and CDR2 FYNNEI come from the germline V gene. In DNA form, the CDR3 reads TGTGCCACTTCGCCGGACCAGAGGTGGACCCAGTACTTC. Translation gives CATSPDQRWTQYF. Variable domain in full (rest from reference TRBV2 and TRBJ2-5): EPEVTQTPSHQVTQMGQEVILRCVPISNHLYFYWYRQILGQKVEFLVSFYNNEISEKSEIFDDQFSVERPDGSNFTLKIRSTKLEDSAMYFCATSPDQRWTQYFGPGTRLLVL.